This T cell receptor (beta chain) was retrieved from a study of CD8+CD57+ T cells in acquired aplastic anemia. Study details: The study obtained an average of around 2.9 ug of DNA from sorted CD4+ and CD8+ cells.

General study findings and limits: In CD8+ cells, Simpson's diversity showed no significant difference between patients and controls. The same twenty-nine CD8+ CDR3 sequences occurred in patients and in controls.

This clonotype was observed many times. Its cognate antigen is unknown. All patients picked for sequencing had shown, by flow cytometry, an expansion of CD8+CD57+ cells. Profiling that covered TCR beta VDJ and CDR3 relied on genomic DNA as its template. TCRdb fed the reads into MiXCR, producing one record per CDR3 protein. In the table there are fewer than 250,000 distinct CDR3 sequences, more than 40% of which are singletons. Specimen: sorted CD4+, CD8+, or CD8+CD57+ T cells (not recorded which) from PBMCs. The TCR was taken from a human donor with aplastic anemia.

CDR3 loop: CASSSATPRDAAYEQYF. The CDR3 coding sequence is TGTGCCAGCAGCTCAGCCACCCCCCGGGACGCAGCCTACGAGCAGTACTTC. This chain joins TRBV7-9 and TRBJ2-7; D may be TRBD1 or TRBD2 (5 bases each). The germline CDR1 and CDR2 sequences are SEHNR and FQNEAQ (reference sequence). Trimming shortened V by 4 bases and J by 2 bases, and 21 bases separated the two germline ends. CDR3 size: 17 residues.